The clone carrying this TCR beta chain was counted only a few times. The target antigen is unknown. The CDR3 loop spans 14 amino acids. Germline values: CDR1 SGHVS, CDR2 FQNEAQ. A second roughly 6 to 11 cycle PCR used barcoded and J-beta primers. TCRdb reprocessed the 5' RACE reads via MiXCR and lists one record per CDR3 protein. The table has about 640,000 distinct CDR3 sequences, around three fifths seen once; the top ten hold roughly 34%. This entry is derived from a study of blood T cells in healthy people across ages. General study findings and limits: Donors of long life had a larger count of naive CD4+ cells and greater diversity than aged donors.

J is TRBJ2-4 and V is TRBV7-8; a weak D match, TRBD2 (5 bases). The assigned J gene may be wrong: the sequence end matches TRBJ2-7 better. The receptor comes from a man aged 60-69 years in good health. Sequencing was carried out using blood. DNA for the CDR3: TGTGCCAGCAGCTTAGGAGGATATGGAGGCGAGCAGTACTTC. Protein: CASSLGGYGGEQYF.